The 5 T cell receptor beta chains presented below share a single source sample, sequenced in a study of cytomegalovirus exposure and HLA in healthy donors (dated by TCRdb to between 2016 and 2019). Receptor amplification or capture employed the immunoSEQ multiplex PCR assay. A mixture of 60 forward primers for TCR Vbeta segments and 13 reverse primers for TCR Jbeta segments was used in the multiplex PCR. As stored in TCRdb, this immuneACCESS dataset retains in-frame rearrangements with V and J assigned. A fraction of the clones does not appear; measured against another copy, unresolved V genes explain less than half of the discrepancy, and the remainder lacks a known reason. The sample table holds 150,000 to 200,000 clones, of which around four fifths were seen once. The top ten clones comprise 1.5% to 2% of the sample. Sequencing was done on a sample of PBMCs. The receptors shown here come from a man aged 35-49 years in good health and CMV-seropositive.

The rearrangement uses TRBV18 and TRBJ2-1; 8 nucleotides line up with TRBD2. With V trimmed by 2 bases and J by 5 bases, 5 bases remained unmatched. The CDR3 sequence is 15 residues long. In germline, CDR1 is KGHSH, CDR2 LQKENI. The DNA of the CDR3 is TGTGCCAGCTCACCAAATAGCGGGATTGACAATGAGCAGTTCTTC. Encoded protein: CASSPNSGIDNEQFF.

The chain uses TRBV6-5 and TRBJ2-3, with D perhaps matching TRBD2 (5 bases). Trimming pared 6 bases from V and 4 bases from J, leaving 11 bases between. Germline assignment: CDR1 MNHEY and CDR2 SVGAGI. The CDR3 runs to 13 residues. Here the CDR3 reads CASSSTLADTQYF. The CDR3 coding sequence is TGTGCCAGCAGCAGCACACTAGCAGATACGCAGTATTTT.

Details on this clone: The same CDR3 arises from other DNA sequences in this sample as well. The rearrangement joins TRBV9 to TRBJ2-6; no definite D call. With 3 bases removed from V and 0 bases from J, the gap between germline ends came to 7 bases. The CDR3 runs to 15 residues. Germline V CDR1 and CDR2: SGDLS, YYNGEE. CDR3 loop: CASSAHPSGANVLTF. The CDR3 nucleotides read TGTGCCAGCAGCGCACACCCCTCTGGGGCCAACGTCCTGACTTTC.

A remark on this clone: Different DNA sequences within this sample yield the same CDR3. This chain links TRBV7-6 with TRBJ1-2, with D maybe TRBD1 (5 bases). The V gene's germline CDR1 is SGHVS and CDR2 FNYEAQ. The CDR3 spans 13 residues. Trimming cost V 5 bases and J 6 bases, with 13 bases left between them. The CDR3 sequence: CASSLRGIDGYTF. As DNA, the CDR3 is TGTGCCAGCAGCCTAAGGGGAATTGATGGCTACACCTTC.

The chain recombines TRBV7-8 with TRBJ1-5; 7 bases are a match to TRBD1. The V gene's germline CDR1 is SGHVS and CDR2 FQNEAQ. V dropped 6 bases and J dropped 5; count of bases not matched to a gene: 7. The CDR3 extends over 14 amino acids. The CDR3 loop is CASSSGTVDQPQHF. In DNA, the CDR3 is TGTGCCAGCAGTTCCGGGACAGTCGATCAGCCCCAGCATTTT.